This T cell receptor beta chain originates from a study of T cells in narcolepsy. The repertoire was sequenced with immunoSEQ multiplex PCR; TCRdb's copy has only in-frame clones and lacks some. Here the sample spans about 25,000 clones, 80% to 90% being singletons. Germline loops: CDR1 SGDLS, CDR2 YYNGEE. This CDR3 contains 13 residues. V was pared by 0 bases and J by 3 bases, with 6 bases between. This receptor was obtained from a human donor with narcolepsy. Material for sequencing was CD45RA- memory CD4+ T cells from PBMCs. The rearrangement links TRBV9 to TRBJ2-5; a possible D gene is TRBD1 (5 bases). The CDR3 nucleotides are TGTGCCAGCAGCGTAGGCAGGGAAGAGACCCAGTACTTC. It encodes CASSVGREETQYF.